The 9 T cell receptor beta chains in this list originate from one sample, sequenced in a study of regulatory T cells in long-lasting Graves disease. Time point noted: newly diagnosed GD, antithyroid drugs for less than 3 months. PBMC-derived RNA was used for the TCR library. The authors built TCR beta libraries using iRepertoire HTBI primers and Arm-PCR of CDR3 regions. TCRdb passed the multiplex PCR reads through MiXCR, listing each CDR3 protein once. Of 440,000 or so distinct CDR3 sequences in the sample, 14% to 15% were seen once. Separately, the same data were catalogued under a study of T cells in Graves' hyperthyroidism and ophthalmopathy.

Here the sequenced sample was peripheral blood mononuclear cells (PBMCs), taken at new diagnosis, from a patient treated with antithyroid drugs. Source of these receptors: a woman aged 25 to 45 with Graves disease.

The table lists this clonotype with a few counts. The rearrangement joins TRBV20-1 to TRBJ2-5; D not resolved. Germline loops: CDR1 DFQATT, CDR2 SNEGSKA (reference sequence). CDR3 length equals 12 residues. V lost 4 bases and J 5 bases, leaving 11 bases between the germline ends. CDR3 protein: CSATGDSETQYF. In nucleotides, the CDR3 is TGCAGTGCTACTGGGGATTCGGAGACCCAGTACTTC.

Many counts were recorded for this clonotype. The chain employs TRBV30 and TRBJ1-1; D call uncertain. V was trimmed by 0 bases and J by 4 bases, leaving 3 bases between them. The length of the CDR3 is 11 residues. Germline lookup yields CDR1 GTSNPN and CDR2 SVGIG (reference sequence). For the CDR3, the DNA is TGTGCCTGGAGTGTAGTCACTGAAGCTTTCTTT. Translating it yields CAWSVVTEAFF.

The chain employs TRBV5-1 and TRBJ2-5; 8 bases align to TRBD1. Germline assignment: CDR1 SGHRS and CDR2 YFSETQ. The CDR3 is made up of 16 amino acids. With V trimmed by 2 bases and J by 5 bases, 11 bases remained unmatched. The CDR3 DNA is TGCGCCAGCAGCTTCCTGCCGGGGACAGGTGTTGAGACCCAGTACTTC. As protein: CASSFLPGTGVETQYF.

The CDR3 sequence: CASSTGQVAGELFF. The CDR3 DNA sequence: TGTGCCAGTAGTACAGGACAGGTTGCCGGGGAGCTGTTTTTT. The chain uses TRBV19 and TRBJ2-2, with 7 bases aligning to TRBD1. Germline CDR1 is LNHDA and CDR2 is SQIVND (reference sequence). Trimming removed 4 bases from V and 6 bases from J; junction bases left unmatched: 5. CDR3 size: 14 residues.

The sample holds a few counts of this clonotype. The rearrangement links TRBV9 to TRBJ2-1, with 9 bases fitting TRBD2. The trim removed 0 bases at V and 6 bases at J, leaving 7 bases unmatched. The CDR3 spans 16 residues. Germline V gene sequence: CDR1 SGDLS, CDR2 YYNGEE. The CDR3 loop is CASSVAPGLAGNEQFF. The CDR3 DNA follows: TGTGCCAGCAGCGTAGCACCGGGACTAGCTGGCAATGAGCAGTTCTTC.

J is TRBJ1-2 and V is TRBV6-5; maybe TRBD1 (6 bases). Trimming cost V 2 bases and J 4 bases, with 26 bases left between them. This CDR3 region has 19 residues. The germline V gene has CDR1 MNHEY and CDR2 SVGAGI. CDR3 residues: CASSYSSSGRQDRSYGYTF. The CDR3 DNA reads TGTGCCAGCAGTTACAGTAGTAGCGGGAGACAGGATCGTAGCTATGGCTACACCTTC.

This clonotype was found many times. This chain uses TRBV30 with TRBJ2-3; 10 bases fit TRBD2. The CDR3 extends over 14 amino acids. CDR1 is GTSNPN and CDR2 is SVGIG in the germline V gene (reference sequence). J was trimmed by 2 bases and V by 7 bases; bases with no gene match: 6. The CDR3 DNA follows: TGTGCCTTCGCTAGCGGGGGAATCACAGATACGCAGTATTTT. Protein sequence: CAFASGGITDTQYF.

This clonotype was seen repeatedly, ten times or more. V gene TRBV7-9 combines with J gene TRBJ2-3, with TRBD2 matching 13 bases. The V gene's germline CDR1 is SEHNR and CDR2 FQNEAQ (reference sequence). Losses at the gene ends were 3 bases for V and 5 bases for J; bases not matched to a gene: 11. The CDR3 has 18 residues. The CDR3 DNA reads as TGTGCCAGCAGCTTGTATTCCGTCAGGACTAGCGGGAGAGATACGCAGTATTTT. Amino acid sequence: CASSLYSVRTSGRDTQYF.

This clonotype came up many times. V usage is TRBV12-3 or TRBV12-4 and J usage is TRBJ2-7; D may be TRBD2 (6 bases). V was shortened by 3 bases and J by 6 bases, with 9 bases between the two germline ends. The CDR3 totals 12 residues. CDR3 sequence (DNA): TGTGCCAGCAGTTTCGGGAGATTCGAGCAGTACTTC. Residues: CASSFGRFEQYF.